This T cell receptor beta chain is from a study of blood T cell repertoires in COVID-19. Across the whole study: The study drew acute and convalescent COVID-19 samples from the United States, Italy and Spain.

Trimming removed 3 bases from V and 0 bases from J; junction bases left unmatched: 4. The CDR3 is made up of 15 amino acids. Germline V gene data show CDR1 as LNHDA and CDR2 as SQIVND (reference sequence). The method was immunoSEQ multiplex PCR; TCRdb's version includes in-frame clones alone and lacks a portion of them. The data show 150,000 to 200,000 clones, with roughly 89% seen just once and over 0.7% held by the top ten. The clonotype was recovered from a woman between 18 and 29 years old who had recovered from COVID-19. The chain combines TRBV19 with TRBJ2-7; 8 bases map to TRBD2. The sequencing sample was made of peripheral blood. The CDR3 DNA reads as TGTGCCAGTAGTATGAAGCGGGGGAGCTCCTACGAGCAGTACTTC. This gives the protein CASSMKRGSSYEQYF. The whole variable domain, remainder taken from reference TRBV19 and TRBJ2-7, is DGGITQSPKYLFRKEGQNVTLSCEQNLNHDAMYWYRQDPGQGLRLIYYSQIVNDFQKGDIAEGYSVSREKKESFPLTVTSAQKNPTAFYLCASSMKRGSSYEQYFGPGTRLTVT.